This T cell receptor (beta chain) was sequenced for a study of human T cells and chemical hapten exposure. Findings of the study overall: Compared with pre-sensitization or healthy control sets, expanded TCRs clustered more.

One entry per CDR3 protein results from TCRdb running MiXCR on the RACE reads. Of fewer than 150,000 distinct CDR3 sequences listed, about 14% are singletons. The sample's time point: pre-sensitization, week 0. As to treatment: therapeutic diphenylcyclopropenone sensitization with weekly scalp DPC. This clonotype was observed a few times. Its antigen is unknown. V lost 4 bases and J lost 7, with 13 bases in between. This CDR3 contains 12 residues. Looked up from germline, CDR1 is SQVTM and CDR2 is ANQGSEA. The specimen was whole blood, collected in connection with sensitization to the hapten diphenylcyclopropenone (DPC). This TCR was sampled from a young woman with alopecia areata. Some clones in this sample may be carry-over from other donors' samples. V is TRBV29-1 and J is TRBJ1-1, with TRBD1 as a possible D gene (5 bases). The CDR3 reads CSVVEGRNEAFF. The DNA for the CDR3 is TGCAGCGTTGTAGAGGGACGGAATGAAGCTTTCTTT.